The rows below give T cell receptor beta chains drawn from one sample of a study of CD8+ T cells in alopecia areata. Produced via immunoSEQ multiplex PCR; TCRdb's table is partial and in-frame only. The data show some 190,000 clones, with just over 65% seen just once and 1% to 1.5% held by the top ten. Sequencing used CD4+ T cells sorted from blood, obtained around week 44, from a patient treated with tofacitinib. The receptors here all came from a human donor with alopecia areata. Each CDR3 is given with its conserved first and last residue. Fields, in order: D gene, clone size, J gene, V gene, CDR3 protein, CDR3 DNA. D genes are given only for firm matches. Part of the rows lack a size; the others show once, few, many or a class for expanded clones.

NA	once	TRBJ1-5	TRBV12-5	CASGLGAFNQPQHF	TGTGCTAGTGGGTTGGGAGCCTTCAATCAGCCCCAGCATTTT
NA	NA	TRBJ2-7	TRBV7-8	CASSLTMSGDSYEQYF	TGTGCCAGCAGCCTAACCATGTCGGGAGACTCCTACGAGCAGTACTTC
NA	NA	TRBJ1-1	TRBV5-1	CASSWKTGPNTEAFF	TGCGCCAGCAGCTGGAAGACAGGCCCGAACACTGAAGCTTTCTTT
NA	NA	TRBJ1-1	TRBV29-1	CSVLRGEAFF	TGCAGCGTTCTGCGAGGAGAAGCTTTCTTT
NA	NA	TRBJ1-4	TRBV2	CASRDPTGEKLFF	TGTGCCAGCAGGGACCCAACGGGTGAAAAACTGTTTTTT
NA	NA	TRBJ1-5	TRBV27	CASSSDQYSNQPQHF	TGTGCCAGCAGTTCCGATCAGTATAGCAATCAGCCCCAGCATTTT
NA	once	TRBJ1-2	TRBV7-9	CASSPGPDGYTF	TGTGCCAGCAGCCCCGGCCCAGACGGCTACACCTTC
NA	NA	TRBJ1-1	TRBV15	CATSREGDAGAFF	TGTGCCACCAGCAGAGAGGGCGACGCGGGAGCTTTCTTT
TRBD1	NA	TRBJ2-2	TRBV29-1	CSADRVTGELFF	TGCAGCGCGGACAGGGTGACCGGGGAGCTGTTTTTT
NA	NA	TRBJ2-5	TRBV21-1	CASSKADQETQYF	TGTGCCAGCAGCAAGGCAGACCAAGAGACCCAGTACTTC
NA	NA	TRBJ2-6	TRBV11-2	CASSLVIGRSSGANALTF	TGTGCCAGCAGCTTAGTTATCGGACGCTCCTCTGGGGCCAACGCCCTGACTTTC
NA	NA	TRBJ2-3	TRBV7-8	CASRDKGQPITDTQYF	TGTGCCAGCAGAGACAAAGGACAGCCGATCACAGATACGCAGTATTTT
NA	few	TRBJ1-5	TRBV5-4	CASSLERSGSGQPQHF	TGTGCCAGCAGCTTGGAGCGATCGGGTTCGGGTCAGCCCCAGCATTTT
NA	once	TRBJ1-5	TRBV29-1	CSVATETNQPQHF	TGCAGCGTTGCGACAGAAACTAATCAGCCCCAGCATTTT
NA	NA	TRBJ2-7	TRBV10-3	CAIRRGAGAPYEQYF	TGTGCCATCAGGAGGGGGGCGGGGGCCCCCTACGAGCAGTACTTC
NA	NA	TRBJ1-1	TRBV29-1	CSVNGRLGTEAFF	TGCAGCGTAAATGGCAGGTTGGGCACTGAAGCTTTCTTT
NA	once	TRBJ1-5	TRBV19	CASSQGSNQPQHF	TGTGCCAGTAGTCAGGGTAGCAATCAGCCCCAGCATTTT
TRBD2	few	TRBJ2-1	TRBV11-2	CASSSVAGELYNEQFF	TGTGCCAGCAGCTCCGTAGCGGGGGAGCTATACAATGAGCAGTTCTTC
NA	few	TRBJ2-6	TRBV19	CASGVPGANVLTF	TGTGCCAGTGGGGTCCCTGGGGCCAACGTCCTGACTTTC
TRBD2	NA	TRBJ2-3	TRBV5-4	CASSSGTTDTQYF	TGTGCCAGCAGCAGCGGGACCACAGATACGCAGTATTTT
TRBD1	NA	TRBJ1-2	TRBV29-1	CSVMTGRDYGYTF	TGCAGCGTCATGACAGGGCGTGACTATGGCTACACCTTC
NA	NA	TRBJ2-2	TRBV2	CASRGENTGELFF	TGTGCCAGCAGGGGGGAGAACACCGGGGAGCTGTTTTTT
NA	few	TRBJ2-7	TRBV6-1	CASIVGGGGLYEQYF	TGTGCCAGCATTGTGGGTGGTGGGGGCCTCTACGAGCAGTACTTC
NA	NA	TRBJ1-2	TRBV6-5	CASSPLSTAFYGYTF	TGTGCCAGCAGTCCTCTATCGACAGCGTTCTATGGCTACACCTTC
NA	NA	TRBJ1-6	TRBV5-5	CASSLETANSPLHF	TGTGCCAGCAGCTTGGAGACGGCTAATTCACCCCTCCACTTT
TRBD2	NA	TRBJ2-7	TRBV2	CASHGGGAYEQYF	TGTGCCAGTCACGGCGGGGGAGCCTACGAGCAGTACTTC
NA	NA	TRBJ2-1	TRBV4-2	CASSQSGTVSYNEQFF	TGTGCCAGCAGCCAAAGCGGGACAGTCTCCTACAATGAGCAGTTCTTC
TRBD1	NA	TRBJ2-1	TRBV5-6	CASSPIDRASYNEQFF	TGTGCCAGCAGCCCAATTGACAGGGCCTCCTACAATGAGCAGTTCTTC
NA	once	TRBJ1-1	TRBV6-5	CASKLRITGSTEAFF	TGTGCCAGCAAACTTCGTATCACAGGGAGCACTGAAGCTTTCTTT
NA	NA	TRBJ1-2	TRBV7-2	CASSPQGLSYGYTF	TGTGCCAGCAGCCCACAGGGCCTGAGCTATGGCTACACCTTC
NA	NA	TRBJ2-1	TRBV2	CASSLNIYNEQFF	TGTGCCAGCAGTTTGAACATTTACAATGAGCAGTTCTTC
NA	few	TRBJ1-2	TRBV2	CASIPTLGLNYGYTF	TGTGCCAGCATCCCAACCCTGGGGCTTAACTATGGCTACACCTTC
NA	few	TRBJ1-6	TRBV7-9	CASSGATENSPLHF	TGTGCCAGCAGCGGAGCGACAGAGAATTCACCCCTCCACTTT
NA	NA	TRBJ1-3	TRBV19	CASSLLDTIYF	TGTGCCAGTAGTCTATTGGACACCATATATTTT
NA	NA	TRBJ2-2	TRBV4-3	CASSQGTIAGELFF	TGCGCCAGCAGCCAAGGGACTATCGCCGGGGAGCTGTTTTTT
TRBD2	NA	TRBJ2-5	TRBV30	CAWSLLAGGNQETQYF	TGTGCCTGGAGTCTACTAGCGGGGGGGAACCAAGAGACCCAGTACTTC
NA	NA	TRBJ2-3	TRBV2	CASSGKLNRVLDTQYF	TGTGCCAGCAGCGGGAAACTCAACAGGGTTTTAGATACGCAGTATTTT
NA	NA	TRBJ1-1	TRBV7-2	CASSFSSPGAEAFF	TGTGCCAGCAGCTTTTCAAGCCCCGGGGCTGAAGCTTTCTTT
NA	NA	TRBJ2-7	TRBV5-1	CASSPLGHSYEQYF	TGCGCCAGCAGCCCCCTCGGCCACTCCTACGAGCAGTACTTC
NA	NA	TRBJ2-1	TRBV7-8	CASSLARTLSYNEQFF	TGTGCCAGCAGCTTAGCCCGGACACTCTCCTACAATGAGCAGTTCTTC
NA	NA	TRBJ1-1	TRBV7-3	CASSPTARVTEAFF	TGTGCCAGCAGCCCCACCGCTAGAGTCACTGAAGCTTTCTTT
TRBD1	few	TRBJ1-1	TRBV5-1	CASSGQGNTEAFF	TGCGCCAGCAGCGGACAGGGGAACACTGAAGCTTTCTTT
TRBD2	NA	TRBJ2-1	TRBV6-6	CASSNTGLKDNEQFF	TGTGCCAGCAGCAACACGGGACTAAAGGACAATGAGCAGTTCTTC
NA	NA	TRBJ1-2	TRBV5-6	CASSLEARELVGYTF	TGTGCCAGCAGCTTGGAAGCAAGGGAGTTGGTTGGCTACACCTTC
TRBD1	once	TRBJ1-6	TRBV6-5	CASRLDRTGGSPLHF	TGTGCCAGCAGGCTCGACAGGACAGGGGGGTCACCCCTCCACTTT
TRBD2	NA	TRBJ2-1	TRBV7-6	CASSSNLAGGQFF	TGTGCCAGCAGCTCGAACCTAGCGGGGGGGCAGTTCTTC
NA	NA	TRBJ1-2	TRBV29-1	CSVDLGGVGSNYGYTF	TGCAGCGTTGATCTCGGGGGCGTCGGTAGTAACTATGGCTACACCTTC
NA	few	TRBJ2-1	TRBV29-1	CSVPPVGRRLSSEQFF	TGCAGCGTTCCACCCGTCGGCAGGAGACTTTCAAGTGAGCAGTTCTTC
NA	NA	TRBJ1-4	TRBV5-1	CASSLGEKLFF	TGCGCCAGCAGCTTGGGTGAAAAACTGTTTTTT
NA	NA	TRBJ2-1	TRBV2	CAGRKGNQGYNEQFF	TGTGCCGGTAGAAAAGGGAATCAGGGCTACAATGAGCAGTTCTTC
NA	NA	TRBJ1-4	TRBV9	CASSVGAGPGGGEKLFF	TGTGCCAGCAGCGTAGGCGCAGGACCAGGAGGGGGTGAAAAACTGTTTTTT
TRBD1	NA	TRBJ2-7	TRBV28	CASSDAGTGGYEQYF	TGTGCCAGCAGTGACGCCGGGACAGGGGGTTACGAGCAGTACTTC
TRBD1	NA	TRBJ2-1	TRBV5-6	CASSLGGQGLDEQFF	TGTGCCAGCAGCCTGGGGGGACAGGGGCTTGATGAGCAGTTCTTC
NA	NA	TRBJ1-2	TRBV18	CASSQDGNYGYTF	TGTGCCAGCTCACAGGACGGGAACTATGGCTACACCTTC
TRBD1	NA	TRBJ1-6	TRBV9	CASSAAGDRRPPLHF	TGTGCCAGCAGCGCAGCGGGGGACAGGAGACCACCCCTCCACTTT